The 15 T cell receptor beta chains in this list originate from one sample, sequenced in a study of control samples from healthy donors and cancer patients (dated by TCRdb to about 2020). Library prep was done by the immunoSEQ multiplex PCR assay. As stored in TCRdb, this immuneACCESS dataset retains in-frame rearrangements with V and J assigned. A fraction of the clones does not appear; measured against another copy, unresolved V genes explain less than half of the discrepancy, and the remainder lacks a known reason. Recorded for this sample are 50,000 or so clones; roughly 96% of them occurred a single time. The ten largest clones capture 2% to 2.5% of the sample. Sample: blood. These receptors were obtained from a man under 40 in good health.

The chain joins TRBV6-5 to TRBJ1-2; D ambiguous. Germline loops: CDR1 MNHEY, CDR2 SVGAGI. The germline V and J ends were trimmed by 0 bases and 6 bases, with 5 bases remaining between them. The CDR3 has 12 residues. The CDR3, as DNA: TGTGCCAGCAGTTACTCCCGGGATGGCTACACCTTC. Amino acid sequence: CASSYSRDGYTF.

V usage is TRBV7-9 and J usage is TRBJ2-1; D call uncertain. Deletions cut 1 base from V and 0 bases from J, with 7 bases between. CDR1 and CDR2 from the germline V gene are SEHNR and FQNEAQ (reference sequence). This CDR3 has 15 residues. The DNA for the CDR3 is TGTGCCAGCAGCTTAGGTGGCACCTCCTACAATGAGCAGTTCTTC. As protein: CASSLGGTSYNEQFF.

The genes are TRBV6-1 and TRBJ1-1; no definite D call. The CDR3 has 12 amino acids. Germline V gene lookup returns CDR1 MNHNS and CDR2 SASEGT. The V end was cut by 0 bases, the J end by 4 bases, with 3 bases between. As DNA, the CDR3 is TGTGCCAGCAGTGAAGCGAGCACTGAAGCTTTCTTT. This gives the protein CASSEASTEAFF.

This clone came up once. The chain uses TRBV2 and TRBJ1-1, with D unclear. This CDR3 has 16 residues. V lost 0 bases to trimming and J lost 0 bases, with 11 bases between them. The germline gives CDR1 SNHLY, CDR2 FYNNEI. Written as DNA, the CDR3 is TGTGCCAGCAGTGAAGCTTTCGAGGGTTTGAACACTGAAGCTTTCTTT. It translates to CASSEAFEGLNTEAFF.

The V and J genes are TRBV6-6 and TRBJ2-5; the match to TRBD2 covers 9 bases. J was trimmed by 0 bases and V by 7 bases; bases with no gene match: 9. The CDR3 totals 16 residues. Germline CDR1 and CDR2: MNHNY and SVGAGI (reference sequence). The CDR3, as DNA: TGTGCCAGCACCCAGGGACTAGCTGCTAACCAAGAGACCCAGTACTTC. Its protein is CASTQGLAANQETQYF.

J is TRBJ2-1 and V is TRBV18; perhaps TRBD1 as D (5 bases). Germline loops: CDR1 KGHSH, CDR2 LQKENI. The CDR3 runs 14 residues. Trimming left V 5 bases short and J 5 bases short, with 13 bases between. CDR3: CASSAIPGNNEQFF. CDR3 DNA: TGTGCCAGCTCAGCTATACCAGGGAACAATGAGCAGTTCTTC.

This clone was seen once. The genes are TRBV29-1 and TRBJ2-7; 9 bases map to TRBD2. From germline, CDR1 is SQVTM and CDR2 ANQGSEA. CDR3 length: 13 residues. Trimming removed 3 bases from V and 4 bases from J; junction bases left unmatched: 4. Here the CDR3 DNA reads TGCAGCGTTGACGTTAGCGGGAGTTACGAGCAGTACTTC. Residues: CSVDVSGSYEQYF.

This rearrangement joins TRBV6-6 to TRBJ2-7; 8 bases are shared with TRBD2. J was trimmed by 5 bases and V by 6 bases; bases with no gene match: 6. Germline loops: CDR1 MNHNY, CDR2 SVGAGI (reference sequence). The CDR3 totals 13 residues. Here the CDR3 DNA reads TGTGCCAGCAGGGTAGCGGGACCCCACGAGCAGTACTTC. Its translation is CASRVAGPHEQYF.

This chain links TRBV30 with TRBJ2-3; 8 bases are a match to TRBD2. CDR1 is GTSNPN and CDR2 is SVGIG in the germline V gene (reference sequence). The CDR3 has 12 residues. J lost 9 bases, V lost 0 bases, and 2 bases had no gene match. CDR3 nucleotide sequence: TGTGCCTGGAGTGTCGGGAGGGACACGCAGTATTTT. It encodes CAWSVGRDTQYF.

V is TRBV6-4 and J is TRBJ2-3, with D possibly TRBD2 on 6 matching bases. The CDR3 totals 15 residues. Trimming left V 6 bases short and J 5 bases short, with 18 bases between. The V gene's germline CDR1 is MRHNA and CDR2 SNTAGT. CDR3 region: CASRSDPGGGDTQYF. Here the CDR3 DNA reads TGTGCCAGCAGATCAGACCCCGGGGGTGGAGATACGCAGTATTTT.

This chain links TRBV19 with TRBJ1-2, with 7 bases aligning to TRBD1. V shed 5 bases and J 3 bases; nucleotides not matched to a gene: 9. CDR1 LNHDA and CDR2 SQIVND come from the germline V gene (reference sequence). CDR3 length equals 15 residues. The CDR3 DNA sequence: TGTGCCAGTAGTTCACCGGGACAGAGCTACTATGGCTACACCTTC. Translation gives CASSSPGQSYYGYTF.

The chain carries TRBV5-1 and TRBJ2-5; D gene unclear. V lost 2 bases, J lost 2 bases, and 7 bases lay in between. CDR3 size: 13 residues. Germline lookup yields CDR1 SGHRS and CDR2 YFSETQ. The chain's CDR3 is CASSFQQQETQYF. The CDR3 DNA reads as TGCGCCAGCAGCTTTCAACAGCAAGAGACCCAGTACTTC.

The chain recombines TRBV7-2 with TRBJ2-5, with 9 positions matching TRBD2. J lost 5 bases, V lost 5 bases, and 6 bases had no gene match. The length of the CDR3 is 14 residues. Germline lookup yields CDR1 SGHTA and CDR2 FQGNSA. CDR3 DNA sequence: TGTGCCAGCAGCCCGGCGGGAGGGGGGGAGACCCAGTACTTC. Protein: CASSPAGGGETQYF.

This clone was recorded only once. V and J are TRBV27 and TRBJ1-1; D remains ambiguous. The CDR3 has 15 amino acids. The germline V gene encodes CDR1 MNHEY and CDR2 SMNVEV (reference sequence). V was clipped by 7 bases and J by 5 bases, with 20 bases between them. The CDR3 DNA reads as TGTGCCAGCACCCCTTTAGGAGGGCGAGAGACTGAAGCTTTCTTT. It yields the protein CASTPLGGRETEAFF.

The chain couples TRBV7-8 to TRBJ2-7, with D tentatively TRBD1 (6 bases). V shed 1 base and J shed 3 bases, with 19 bases lying between them. Looked up from germline, CDR1 is SGHVS and CDR2 is FQNEAQ. This CDR3 has 17 residues. DNA for the CDR3: TGTGCCAGCAGCTTAGAAGCACCGGGACACCCTATCTACGAGCAGTACTTC. Its protein is CASSLEAPGHPIYEQYF.